The 12 T cell receptor beta chains below come from one sample, sequenced in a study of blood T cells in healthy people across ages. PCR was performed a second time for about 6 to 12 cycles using a sample-barcoded 5' primer and a J-beta primer mix. Each CDR3 protein gets one entry after TCRdb re-called the 5' RACE reads with MiXCR. The sample yields roughly 1,800,000 distinct CDR3 sequences, 40% to 55% seen once. The sequenced sample consisted of blood. The source is a woman in her thirties or forties in good health.

V and J are TRBV20-1 and TRBJ2-2, with TRBD1 as a possible D gene (5 bases). The V end was cut by 5 bases, the J end by 3 bases, with 13 bases between. CDR3 length: 14 residues. The germline V gene has CDR1 DFQATT and CDR2 SNEGSKA (reference sequence). The CDR3 DNA reads TGCAGTGCTGAACAAGGGGCAGACACCGGGGAGCTGTTTTTT. It encodes CSAEQGADTGELFF.

The chain carries TRBV28 and TRBJ2-3; TRBD2 matches at 7 bases. There are 14 residues in the CDR3. J lost 10 bases, V lost 1 base, and 8 bases had no gene match. In germline, CDR1 is MDHEN, CDR2 SYDVKM. The CDR3 region has the DNA TGTGCCAGCAGTTTATCCTGGACTAGGAAGGCGCAGTATTTT. As protein: CASSLSWTRKAQYF.

This chain joins TRBV20-1 and TRBJ1-4; D ambiguous. Trimming removed 6 bases from V and 0 bases from J, with 8 bases in between. This CDR3 spans 13 amino acids. From germline, CDR1 is DFQATT and CDR2 SNEGSKA (reference sequence). The CDR3 here is CSAKGATNEKLFF. Here the CDR3 DNA reads TGCAGTGCCAAGGGTGCAACTAATGAAAAACTGTTTTTT.

The table lists this clonotype with a few counts. The V and J genes are TRBV6-5 and TRBJ2-5; D might be TRBD1 (5 bases). The CDR3 length is 16 residues. V lost 1 base to trimming and J lost 2 bases, with 14 bases between them. Germline V gene lookup returns CDR1 MNHEY and CDR2 SVGAGI. CDR3 residues: CASSYFSSTVQETQYF. The CDR3 DNA reads TGTGCCAGCAGTTACTTTTCGTCGACAGTACAAGAGACCCAGTACTTC.

The chain uses TRBV28 and TRBJ1-4; TRBD1 might be the D (5 bases). From germline, CDR1 is MDHEN and CDR2 SYDVKM. The CDR3 spans 14 residues. The germline V and J ends were trimmed by 9 bases and 4 bases, with 15 bases remaining between them. The CDR3 DNA follows: TGTGCCAGTTCCGTCCAGGGAATTAATGAAAAACTGTTTTTT. This encodes CASSVQGINEKLFF.

V is TRBV11-2 and J is TRBJ2-1; 7 nucleotides match TRBD2. Germline trimming cut 5 bases from V and 6 bases from J; bases unmatched to any gene: 13. Germline V gene lookup returns CDR1 SGHAT and CDR2 FQNNGV. This CDR3 contains 16 residues. CDR3 in amino acids: CASSPTQRGYCNEQFF. The CDR3 nucleotides are TGTGCCAGCAGCCCAACCCAGCGGGGATACTGCAATGAGCAGTTCTTC.

The J gene is TRBJ1-6, the V gene TRBV7-2, with D possibly being TRBD1 (5 bases). In germline, CDR1 is SGHTA, CDR2 FQGNSA. The CDR3 covers 15 residues. The V gene lost 5 bases and the J gene lost 10 bases, with 18 bases spanning the gap. The CDR3 DNA is TGTGCCAGCAGCCCGGGGGGGAGGCCTTCATCACCCCTCCACTTT. Encoded protein: CASSPGGRPSSPLHF.

The sample holds a few counts of this clonotype. The chain has TRBV20-1 and TRBJ1-2, with D unresolved. Germline CDR1 DFQATT, CDR2 SNEGSKA (reference sequence). The germline V and J ends were trimmed by 5 bases and 8 bases, with 18 bases remaining between them. There are 13 residues in the CDR3. CDR3 bases: TGCAGTGCTCCCGGGAGAGACCTCGGGGGCTACACCTTC. Translating gives CSAPGRDLGGYTF.

This clonotype has a handful of counts. The gene calls are TRBV25-1 and TRBJ2-1, with 11 bases fitting TRBD1. Germline values: CDR1 MGHDK, CDR2 SYGVNS. The length of the CDR3 is 13 residues. After removal of 6 bases from V and 9 bases from J, the junction contained 4 bases not matched to a gene. CDR3 sequence: CASRDRGLGEQFF. The CDR3 DNA sequence: TGTGCCAGCAGGGACAGGGGGCTGGGTGAGCAGTTCTTC.

The V call is TRBV15, the J call TRBJ2-5; TRBD2 aligns across 9 bases. This CDR3 contains 15 residues. Germline V lookup: CDR1 LNHNV, CDR2 YYDKDF (reference sequence). The V segment lost 3 bases and the J segment 4 bases; nucleotides outside the gene matches: 6. This CDR3 is CATSRTSGQRETQYF. For the CDR3, the DNA is TGTGCCACCAGCAGGACTAGCGGCCAACGAGAGACCCAGTACTTC.

The gene calls are TRBV7-2 and TRBJ2-5; TRBD1 or TRBD2 may be the D gene (5 bases each). CDR3 size: 14 residues. Between the trimmed V and J ends, which lost 4 bases and 7 bases, there was a span of 16 bases. CDR1 and CDR2 (germline): SGHTA, FQGNSA. The CDR3 protein is CASSSARGGGTQYF. The CDR3 DNA follows: TGTGCCAGCAGCTCAGCACGGGGTGGGGGGACCCAGTACTTC.

A few counts support this clonotype. The chain carries TRBV27 and TRBJ2-1, with 8 bases matching TRBD2. The V and J ends lost 3 bases and 8 bases, in that order; junction bases with no gene match: 6. Per the germline V gene, CDR1 is MNHEY and CDR2 is SMNVEV (reference sequence). The CDR3 is 14 amino acids. The CDR3 loop is CASSFRTRGDEQFF. In DNA form, the CDR3 reads TGTGCCAGCAGTTTCAGGACGCGGGGGGATGAGCAGTTCTTC.